The present T cell receptor beta chain was sequenced within a study of blood T cell repertoires in COVID-19. Study-level information: PBMCs, B-cell-depleted T cells, or T cells were the source of the cDNA or gDNA that made up the material.

In the source study's methods: Reference gene primer amplification gave estimated nucleated cell counts. The method was immunoSEQ multiplex PCR; TCRdb's version includes in-frame clones alone and lacks a portion of them. D and trimming come from the DNA, and the V and J calls and clone size come from that table. This sample yields a few hundred thousand clones, of which 75% to 90% are seen a single time; over 2% belongs to the top ten. Participants came from fewer than 25 US areas, aged roughly 18 to 95 years. Recovered status in Cohort 3 required two negative PCRs, clearance, or symptom resolution. The germline V and J ends were trimmed by 6 bases and 3 bases, with 12 bases remaining between them. This CDR3 is built from 14 residues. Germline CDR1 MNHEY, CDR2 SVGAGI.

The sequenced material came from PBMCs or T cells enriched from blood (not recorded which). This sequence originates from a man in his thirties or forties who had recovered from COVID-19. This chain uses TRBV6-5 with TRBJ1-5; D perhaps matches TRBD1 (5 bases). The CDR3 reads CASRGQGFNQPQHF. DNA of the CDR3: TGTGCCAGCAGGGGGCAGGGCTTCAATCAGCCCCAGCATTTT.